This TCR beta chain originates from a study of T cells in localized non-small cell lung cancer. Whole-study findings and limits: Overall survival was longer when the density of T cells in the blood was higher. Researchers found a median approximately 53 of the top 100 tumor clones in adjacent lung. Because researchers sequenced only one region of the tumor, heterogeneity is still possible.

Clones were sequenced by immunoSEQ multiplex PCR, and TCRdb holds only the in-frame ones, with some missing. The sample records 1,500 or so clones, approximately 20% being singletons. This clone has a handful of counts. The antigen remains unidentified. The germline V gene encodes CDR1 SGDLS and CDR2 YYNGEE. Between the trimmed V and J ends, which lost 7 bases and 1 base, there was a span of 17 bases. There are 15 residues in the CDR3. The source of this sequence is a male donor aged 60 or over with stage III squamous cell lung carcinoma. The material was lung tumor tissue, obtained before any cancer treatment. The rearrangement uses TRBV9 and TRBJ1-1, with unresolved D. The chain's CDR3 is CASRAGANRNTEAFF. The CDR3 nucleotides read TGTGCCAGCCGCGCGGGAGCAAATAGGAACACTGAAGCTTTCTTT.